The clone carrying this TCR beta chain was observed at least ten times. Preparation of the TCRbeta library involved a method that used unique molecular identifiers. TCRdb redid the calling of the PCR reads with MiXCR, one entry per CDR3 protein. The sample includes about 640,000 distinct CDR3 sequences, approximately 15% of them seen just once. The CDR3 loop spans 16 amino acids. Losses at the gene ends were 1 base for V and 1 base for J; bases not matched to a gene: 7. Looked up from germline, CDR1 is DFQATT and CDR2 is SNEGSKA (reference sequence). This entry comes from a study of T-cell reconstitution after alpha-beta-depleted transplantation in children.

This rearrangement joins TRBV20-1 to TRBJ2-3; 8 bases agree with TRBD2. This TCR was sampled from a human donor who donated a stem cell graft to a child with acute myeloid leukemia. The material was PBMCs from the stem cell graft donor, obtained from the stem cell graft. The CDR3 loop is CSARGGAGAGTDTQYF. The CDR3 region has the DNA TGCAGTGCTAGAGGGGGAGCGGGGGCCGGCACAGATACGCAGTATTTT.